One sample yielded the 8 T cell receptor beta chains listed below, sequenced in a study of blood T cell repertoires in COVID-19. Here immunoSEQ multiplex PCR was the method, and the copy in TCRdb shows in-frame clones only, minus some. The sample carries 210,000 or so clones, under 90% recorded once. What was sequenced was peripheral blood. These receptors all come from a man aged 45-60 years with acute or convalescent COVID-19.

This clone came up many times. The CDR3 spells CASRKGQGSEQYF. CDR3 DNA sequence: TGCGCCAGCAGGAAGGGACAGGGTAGCGAGCAGTACTTC. The chain couples TRBV5-1 to TRBJ2-7; 9 positions match TRBD1. The CDR3 is 13 amino acids. Germline CDR1 reads SGHRS; CDR2 reads YFSETQ. After removal of 5 bases from V and 6 bases from J, the junction contained 6 bases not matched to a gene.

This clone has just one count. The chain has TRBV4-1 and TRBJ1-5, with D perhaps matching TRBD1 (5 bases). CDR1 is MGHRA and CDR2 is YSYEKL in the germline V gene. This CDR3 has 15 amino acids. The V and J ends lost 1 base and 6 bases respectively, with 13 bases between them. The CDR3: CASSQAHPTAQPQHF. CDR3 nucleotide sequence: TGCGCCAGCAGCCAAGCCCACCCGACAGCTCAGCCCCAGCATTTT.

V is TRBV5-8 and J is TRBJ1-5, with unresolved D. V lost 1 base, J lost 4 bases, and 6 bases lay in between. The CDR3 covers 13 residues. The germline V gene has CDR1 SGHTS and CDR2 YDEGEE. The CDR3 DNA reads TGTGCCAGCAGCTTGCTGCGAAATCAGCCCCAGCATTTT. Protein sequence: CASSLLRNQPQHF. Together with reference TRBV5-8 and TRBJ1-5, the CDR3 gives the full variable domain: EAGVTQSPTHLIKTRGQQATLRCSPISGHTSVYWYQQALGLGLQFLLWYDEGEERNRGNFPPRFSGRQFPNYSSELNVNALELEDSALYLCASSLLRNQPQHFGDGTRLSIL.

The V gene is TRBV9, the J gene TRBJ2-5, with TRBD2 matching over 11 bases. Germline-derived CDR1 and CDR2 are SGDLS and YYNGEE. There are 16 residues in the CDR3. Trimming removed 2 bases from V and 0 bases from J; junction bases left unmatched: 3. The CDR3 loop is CASSVSGGADQETQYF. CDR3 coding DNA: TGTGCCAGCAGCGTTAGCGGGGGGGCGGACCAAGAGACCCAGTACTTC. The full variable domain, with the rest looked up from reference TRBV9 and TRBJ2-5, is DSGVTQTPKHLITATGQRVTLRCSPRSGDLSVYWYQQSLDQGLQFLIQYYNGEERAKGNILERFSAQQFPDLHSELNLSSLELGDSALYFCASSVSGGADQETQYFGPGTRLLVL.

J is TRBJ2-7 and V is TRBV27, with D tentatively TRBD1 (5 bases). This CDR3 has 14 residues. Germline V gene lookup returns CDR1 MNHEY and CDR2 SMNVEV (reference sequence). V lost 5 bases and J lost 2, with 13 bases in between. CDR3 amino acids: CASSPPGRAYEQYF. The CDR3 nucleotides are TGTGCCAGCAGTCCCCCGGGCAGGGCCTACGAGCAGTACTTC.

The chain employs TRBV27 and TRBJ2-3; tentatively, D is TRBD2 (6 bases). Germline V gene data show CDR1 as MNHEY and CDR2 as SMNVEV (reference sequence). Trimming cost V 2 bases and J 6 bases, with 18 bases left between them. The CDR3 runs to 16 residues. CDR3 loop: CASSLGGPGGMDTQYF. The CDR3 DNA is TGTGCCAGCAGTTTAGGAGGACCAGGCGGGATGGATACGCAGTATTTT.

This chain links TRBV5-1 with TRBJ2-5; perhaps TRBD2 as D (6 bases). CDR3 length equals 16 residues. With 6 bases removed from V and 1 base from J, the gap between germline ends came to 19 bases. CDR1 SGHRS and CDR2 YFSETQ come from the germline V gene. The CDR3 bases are TGCGCCAGCACCCACGGGGGAGCGGGCGCCCAAGAGACCCAGTACTTC. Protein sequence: CASTHGGAGAQETQYF.

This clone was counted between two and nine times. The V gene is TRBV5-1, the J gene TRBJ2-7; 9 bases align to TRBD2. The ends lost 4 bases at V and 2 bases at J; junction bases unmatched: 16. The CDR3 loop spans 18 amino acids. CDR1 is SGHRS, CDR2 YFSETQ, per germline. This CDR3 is CASSRTPSGVLDAYEQYF. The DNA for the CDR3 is TGCGCCAGCAGCAGGACTCCTAGCGGGGTCCTCGATGCCTACGAGCAGTACTTC.